These 16 T cell receptor beta chains share one sample of origin, sequenced in a study of ipilimumab plus nivolumab after autologous stem cell transplantation. Here immunoSEQ multiplex PCR was the method, and the copy in TCRdb shows in-frame clones only, minus some. The sample has over 80,000 clones, 83% seen once. The starting material was PBMCs, obtained in a trial of ipilimumab plus nivolumab as post-transplant consolidation. The receptor set was obtained from a male donor with diffuse large B-cell lymphoma.

The chain joins TRBV30 to TRBJ1-4; weak D call: TRBD1 (6 bases). V was pared by 5 bases and J by 5 bases, with 12 bases between. Germline-derived CDR1 and CDR2 are GTSNPN and SVGIG (reference sequence). The CDR3 spans 13 residues. The chain's CDR3 is CAWARTVNEKLFF. CDR3 sequence (DNA): TGTGCCTGGGCACGGACAGTAAATGAAAAACTGTTTTTT.

The chain carries TRBV5-6 and TRBJ1-5, with TRBD1 matching 12 bases. In germline, CDR1 is SGHDT, CDR2 YYEEEE. The CDR3 runs 16 residues. With V trimmed by 4 bases and J by 6 bases, 8 bases remained unmatched. The CDR3 loop is CASSRRDRGLGQPQHF. The CDR3 nucleotides are TGTGCCAGCAGCCGTAGGGACAGGGGGCTTGGTCAGCCCCAGCATTTT.

This clone was observed once. The V call is TRBV6-5, the J call TRBJ1-1; no clear D gene. CDR1 and CDR2 from the germline V gene are MNHEY and SVGAGI. The CDR3 sequence is 12 residues long. V dropped 6 bases and J dropped 1 base, with 6 bases sitting between them. This CDR3 is CASRGPNTEAFF. CDR3 nucleotide sequence: TGTGCCAGCAGGGGCCCGAACACTGAAGCTTTCTTT.

V is TRBV21-1 and J is TRBJ2-1; the D segment call TRBD2 is taken from the table without a DNA check. TRBV21-1 is termed a pseudogene. The CDR3 totals 17 residues. The CDR3, as DNA: TGTGCCAGCAGCTCCCCGAGGGAGTGCCCCTCCTACAATGAGCAGTTCTTC. It yields the protein CASSSPRECPSYNEQFF.

Here the CDR3 reads CASSRLDRGYEQYF. The CDR3 DNA is TGTGCCAGCAGTCGACTGGACAGGGGGTACGAGCAGTACTTC. The chain combines TRBV6-5 with TRBJ2-7; 10 positions agree with TRBD1. This CDR3 comprises 14 residues. After removal of 5 bases from V and 4 bases from J, the junction contained 5 bases not matched to a gene. Germline values: CDR1 MNHEY, CDR2 SVGAGI.

J is TRBJ1-2 and V is TRBV25-1, with 10 positions matching TRBD1. Germline CDR1 and CDR2: MGHDK and SYGVNS. The CDR3 sequence is 15 residues long. V trimming: 3 bases; J trimming: 8 bases; junction bases outside the gene matches: 9. The CDR3 loop reads CASSDLGQGLGGYTF. The CDR3 region has the DNA TGTGCCAGCAGTGATCTGGGACAGGGGCTAGGGGGCTACACCTTC.

The V call is TRBV19, the J call TRBJ2-2, with D possibly TRBD1 on 6 matching bases. The germline V gene has CDR1 LNHDA and CDR2 SQIVND (reference sequence). The CDR3 sequence is 13 residues long. Trimming stripped 6 bases from V and 6 bases from J, with 11 bases between. CDR3 nucleotides: TGTGCCAGTAGACGCCAGGGGTCCGGGGAGCTGTTTTTT. It specifies CASRRQGSGELFF.

The chain combines TRBV7-8 with TRBJ1-1; the D gene is possibly TRBD1 (5 bases). The V end was cut by 3 bases, the J end by 4 bases, with 12 bases between. The CDR3 covers 14 residues. CDR1 and CDR2 (germline): SGHVS, FQNEAQ. For the CDR3, the DNA is TGTGCCAGCAGCTTCGGAGGGGATAGCACTGAAGCTTTCTTT. Translation gives CASSFGGDSTEAFF.

The chain links TRBV6-5 to TRBJ2-3, with D maybe TRBD1 (6 bases). Germline loops: CDR1 MNHEY, CDR2 SVGAGI. The CDR3 totals 15 residues. The germline V and J ends were trimmed by 6 bases and 4 bases, with 17 bases remaining between them. CDR3 loop: CASSPSHEGADTQYF. DNA for the CDR3: TGTGCCAGCAGCCCTAGCCATGAGGGGGCAGATACGCAGTATTTT.

The chain employs TRBV20-1 and TRBJ2-7, with D hard to call. Per germline, CDR1 DFQATT and CDR2 SNEGSKA (reference sequence). The length of the CDR3 is 11 residues. V lost 3 bases, J lost 5 bases, and 8 bases lay in between. The CDR3: CSASARDEQYF. In DNA form, the CDR3 reads TGCAGTGCTAGCGCCCGGGACGAGCAGTACTTC.

The genes are TRBV11-2 and TRBJ2-1, with 7 nucleotides matching TRBD1. Germline V CDR1 and CDR2: SGHAT, FQNNGV. Trimming took 1 base from V and 6 from J; bases not matched to a gene: 6. The CDR3 is 15 amino acids. CDR3 region: CASSLGTGPGNEQFF. The CDR3 region has the DNA TGTGCCAGCAGCTTAGGGACAGGACCCGGCAATGAGCAGTTCTTC.

The DNA for the CDR3 is TGTGCCAGCAGCTTGGGCCGGAGGCCCTATGGCTACACCTTC. This gives the protein CASSLGRRPYGYTF. The chain carries TRBV5-6 and TRBJ1-2; D is unresolved. The CDR3 is 14 residues long. Trimming pared 0 bases from V and 4 bases from J, leaving 10 bases between. CDR1 is SGHDT and CDR2 is YYEEEE in the germline V gene. The variable domain in full, completed from reference TRBV5-6 and TRBJ1-2, reads DAGVTQSPTHLIKTRGQQVTLRCSPKSGHDTVSWYQQALGQGPQFIFQYYEEEERQRGNFPDRFSGHQFPNYSSELNVNALLLGDSALYLCASSLGRRPYGYTFGSGTRLTVV.

The rearrangement uses TRBV19 and TRBJ2-7, with D possibly matching TRBD1 (6 bases). Germline V lookup: CDR1 LNHDA, CDR2 SQIVND (reference sequence). Trimming pared 4 bases from V and 0 bases from J, leaving 13 bases between. CDR3 length: 15 residues. CDR3 amino acids: CASSTRTDYSYEQYF. The CDR3 region has the DNA TGTGCCAGTAGTACCCGGACAGACTACTCCTACGAGCAGTACTTC.

The chain employs TRBV2 and TRBJ1-5, with D possibly being TRBD1 (6 bases). The CDR3 is 14 residues long. V was clipped by 3 bases and J by 9 bases, with 15 bases between them. Germline values: CDR1 SNHLY, CDR2 FYNNEI. In DNA form, the CDR3 reads TGTGCCAGCAGTGATAACAGGGCCCGGACGCCCCAGCATTTT. Its protein product is CASSDNRARTPQHF.

The chain employs TRBV9 and TRBJ2-5; 10 positions agree with TRBD2. The V gene's germline CDR1 is SGDLS and CDR2 YYNGEE. J lost 5 bases, V lost 1 base, and 8 bases had no gene match. The CDR3 has 16 amino acids. The CDR3 region has the DNA TGTGCCAGCAGCGTACAGACAGCGGGGGGGCCGGAGACCCAGTACTTC. Residues: CASSVQTAGGPETQYF.

The chain employs TRBV6-1 and TRBJ1-2; D not certain. Germline V gives CDR1 MNHNS, CDR2 SASEGT. The CDR3 has 11 amino acids. Trimming took off 6 bases at V and 10 bases at J, with 12 bases between the two ends. The CDR3 nucleotides read TGTGCCAGCAGATCGATCGCCTCCTACACCTTC. Translating it yields CASRSIASYTF.